This TCR beta chain was recorded in a study of cytomegalovirus exposure and HLA in healthy donors. The primer mix had 60 Vbeta and 13 Jbeta primers. Method: immunoSEQ multiplex PCR; TCRdb's copy keeps in-frame clones and lacks some. The sample holds roughly 110,000 clones, approximately 80% seen once. This CDR3 has 15 amino acids. V dropped 7 bases and J dropped 2; count of bases not matched to a gene: 8. CDR1 is MNHEY and CDR2 is SVGAGI in the germline V gene. The sample consisted of PBMCs. The sequence was obtained from a woman between 25 and 40 years old in good health and CMV-seropositive. V gene TRBV6-5 combines with J gene TRBJ1-2, with TRBD1 matching over 9 bases. The CDR3 region has the DNA TGTGCCAGCAACCCGAGGGGACAGGGAAACTATGGCTACACCTTC. Protein product: CASNPRGQGNYGYTF.